The sequence of this T cell receptor beta chain was determined in a study of shared clonotypes between healthy human individuals. Trimming shortened V by 5 bases and J by 5 bases, and 19 bases separated the two germline ends. The CDR3 has 15 amino acids. The germline gives CDR1 SEHNR, CDR2 FQNEAQ (reference sequence). Naive CD8 cells, CD45RO-negative and positively selected for CCR7, excluded terminally differentiated effector memory CD45RA+ cells. Assay used: immunoSEQ multiplex PCR; TCRdb lists only in-frame clones, some missing. Of about 2,200,000 clones detected, under 95% appear once; the ten largest clones hold roughly 1.8%.

J is TRBJ2-7 and V is TRBV7-9; TRBD1 might be the D (6 bases). The sequencing input was naive CD8+ T cells from PBMCs. The sequence was collected from a man younger than 35 in good health. Some clones in this sample may be carry-over from other donors' samples. The CDR3 loop reads CASSPPRARGDEQYF. The DNA for the CDR3 is TGTGCCAGCAGCCCCCCTCGGGCCAGGGGTGACGAGCAGTACTTC.